These 10 T cell receptor beta chains were sequenced from one sample in a study of T cells in Graves' hyperthyroidism and ophthalmopathy. RNA transcripts served as the template for amplifying TCR beta CDR3 regions. Researchers ran a first-round RT-PCR on the TCR CDR3 using the HTBI primer set. TCRdb used MiXCR to reprocess the multiplex PCR reads, holding one entry per CDR3 protein. The table includes 500,000 to 600,000 distinct CDR3 sequences, about 43% detected once. Sequencing was performed on peripheral blood or thyroid tissue (not recorded which). These receptors were obtained from an adult woman with Graves' disease, either hyperthyroidism or ophthalmopathy (not recorded which).

Turning to this clonotype: One end of the junction does not line up with germline, which may come from a read error. This chain connects TRBV4-3 to TRBJ1-4; D may be TRBD1 (6 bases). In germline, CDR1 is LGHNA, CDR2 YSLEER. The CDR3 spans 12 residues. CDR3 bases: TGCGCCAGCAGCCAAGAAGCGGGGGGCCAGGTTTTT. Amino acids: CASSQEAGGQVF.

The gene calls are TRBV7-2 and TRBJ1-6, with D perhaps TRBD1 (5 bases). Germline CDR1 reads SGHTA; CDR2 reads FQGNSA. This CDR3 region has 14 residues. The ends were cut back, 1 base at V and 10 bases at J, with 11 bases in the middle. CDR3 in DNA: TGTGCCAGCAGCTTAGACGGGGGAGGCTCACCCCTCCACTTT. Residues: CASSLDGGGSPLHF.

This clonotype was observed many times. A junction end diverges from the germline sequence, so it may reflect a read error. This chain links TRBV20-1 with TRBJ1-1, with unresolved D. Looked up from germline, CDR1 is DFQATT and CDR2 is SNEGSKA (reference sequence). The CDR3 covers 12 residues. CDR3 DNA sequence: TGCAGTGCTAGATTGGGGAACCCTGAAGCTTTCTTT. It translates to CSARLGNPEAFF.

The rearrangement links TRBV7-9 to TRBJ1-3; TRBD1 might be the D (5 bases). V gave up 8 bases and J gave up 2 bases, with 13 bases separating them. Germline loops: CDR1 SEHNR, CDR2 FQNEAQ (reference sequence). The CDR3 totals 14 residues. The CDR3 nucleotides read TGTGCCAGCCGCACTCGGGGGGCTGGAAACACCATATATTTT. Its translation: CASRTRGAGNTIYF. The whole variable domain, filled in from reference TRBV7-9 and TRBJ1-3, reads DTGVSQNPRHKITKRGQNVTFRCDPISEHNRLYWYRQTLGQGPEFLTYFQNEAQLEKSRLLSDRFSAERPKGSFSTLEIQRTEQGDSAMYLCASRTRGAGNTIYFGEGSWLTVV.

The chain links TRBV29-1 to TRBJ1-3; D gene ambiguous. This CDR3 has 15 amino acids. Per germline, CDR1 SQVTM and CDR2 ANQGSEA. Trimming removed 1 base at V and 8 bases at J, with 18 bases between. Here the CDR3 reads CSVEGTANYGYTIYF. Written as DNA, the CDR3 is TGCAGCGTTGAAGGAACAGCTAACTATGGCTACACCATATATTTT.

This clonotype was recorded at least ten times. The V call is TRBV5-1, the J call TRBJ2-2; 11 nucleotides line up with TRBD2. Germline V gene data show CDR1 as SGHRS and CDR2 as YFSETQ. The CDR3 has 15 amino acids. Trimming took 0 bases from V and 7 from J; bases not matched to a gene: 2. The CDR3 DNA reads as TGCGCCAGCAGCTTGGTGACTAGCGGGGTCGGGGAGCTGTTTTTT. It specifies CASSLVTSGVGELFF. Full variable domain (missing parts from reference TRBV5-1 and TRBJ2-2): KAGVTQTPRYLIKTRGQQVTLSCSPISGHRSVSWYQQTPGQGLQFLFEYFSETQRNKGNFPGRFSGRQFSNSRSEMNVSTLELGDSALYLCASSLVTSGVGELFFGEGSRLTVL.

Ten or more counts support this clonotype. The CDR3 region is CSARGQGHSYEQYF. CDR3 DNA sequence: TGCAGTGCTAGGGGACAGGGGCACTCCTACGAGCAGTACTTC. This chain links TRBV20-1 with TRBJ2-7, with 10 bases aligning to TRBD1. The V and J ends lost 3 bases and 0 bases, in that order; junction bases with no gene match: 2. Germline CDR1 reads DFQATT; CDR2 reads SNEGSKA (reference sequence). The CDR3 length is 14 residues.

This clonotype was counted ten times or more. The chain employs TRBV2 and TRBJ1-5; tentatively, D is TRBD1 (5 bases). Per germline, CDR1 SNHLY and CDR2 FYNNEI. Between the trimmed V and J ends, which lost 8 bases and 5 bases, there was a span of 16 bases. The CDR3 consists of 14 residues. CDR3 loop: CASARGQGDQPQHF. DNA for the CDR3: TGTGCCAGCGCTCGGGGCCAGGGAGATCAGCCCCAGCATTTT. The whole variable domain, remainder taken from reference TRBV2 and TRBJ1-5, is EPEVTQTPSHQVTQMGQEVILRCVPISNHLYFYWYRQILGQKVEFLVSFYNNEISEKSEIFDDQFSVERPDGSNFTLKIRSTKLEDSAMYFCASARGQGDQPQHFGDGTRLSIL.

A note on this clonotype: A much larger clone differs from this one at a single base, so this may be a read error. The CDR3 does not end in the conserved phenylalanine or tryptophan, so this is likely a read error. The rearrangement uses TRBV7-9 and TRBJ2-2, with D perhaps given as TRBD1 or TRBD2 (5 bases each). The CDR3 has 15 amino acids. The germline V and J ends were trimmed by 5 bases and 2 bases, with 12 bases remaining between them. CDR1 and CDR2 from the germline V gene are SEHNR and FQNEAQ (reference sequence). The CDR3 DNA reads TGTGCCAGCAGCCCGGGGCCTAGAAACACCGGGGAGCTGTTTATT. Its protein product is CASSPGPRNTGELFI.

Concerning this clonotype itself: An end of the junction does not agree with germline; a read error may underlie this. J is TRBJ1-1 and V is TRBV5-6; D not certain. The CDR3 loop spans 14 amino acids. Germline CDR1 and CDR2: SGHDT and YYEEEE. CDR3 protein: CASSPVSGNTEAFF. CDR3 in DNA: TGCGCCAGCAGCCCCGTGAGCGGGAACACTGAAGCTTTCTTT. Looking up the rest from reference TRBV5-6 and TRBJ1-1 gives the full variable domain: DAGVTQSPTHLIKTRGQQVTLRCSPKSGHDTVSWYQQALGQGPQFIFQYYEEEERQRGNFPDRFSGHQFPNYSSELNVNALLLGDSALYLCASSPVSGNTEAFFGQGTRLTVV.